This passage covers 21 T cell receptor beta chains from one sample sequenced in a study of cytomegalovirus exposure and HLA in healthy donors. Researchers ran the PCR with 60 Vbeta and 13 Jbeta primers. Assay used: immunoSEQ multiplex PCR; TCRdb lists only in-frame clones, some missing. Its table records some 130,000 clones. The sample taken for sequencing was PBMCs. The receptors stem from a woman aged 40 to 50 in good health and CMV-seropositive.

The chain is built from TRBV5-4 and TRBJ1-5; D is ambiguous. This CDR3 is built from 14 residues. Deletions cut 6 bases from V and 7 bases from J, with 17 bases between. From germline, CDR1 is SGHNT and CDR2 YYREEE (reference sequence). CDR3: CASTLDPRGQPQHF. The CDR3 nucleotides are TGTGCCAGCACGCTGGACCCCCGGGGACAGCCCCAGCATTTT.

CDR3 nucleotide sequence: TGTGCCAGCAGTTTATCGCCCCGGGGTGAGACCCAGTACTTC. Its protein is CASSLSPRGETQYF. The genes are TRBV27 and TRBJ2-5; D might be TRBD2 (5 bases). V was trimmed by 0 bases and J by 5 bases, leaving 10 bases between them. The CDR3 is made up of 14 amino acids. Per germline, CDR1 MNHEY and CDR2 SMNVEV (reference sequence).

The genes are TRBV29-1 and TRBJ2-7; 8 bases are a match to TRBD2. This CDR3 has 12 residues. CDR1 and CDR2 from the germline V gene are SQVTM and ANQGSEA. The V segment lost 2 bases and the J segment 3 bases; nucleotides outside the gene matches: 0. The CDR3, as DNA: TGCAGCGTTGAAACTAGCGGCTACGAGCAGTACTTC. Translated: CSVETSGYEQYF.

The rearrangement uses TRBV30 and TRBJ1-4, with D possibly TRBD1 on 5 matching bases. Trimming removed 0 bases at V and 4 bases at J, with 6 bases between. This CDR3 contains 13 residues. Germline V gives CDR1 GTSNPN, CDR2 SVGIG (reference sequence). CDR3 in DNA: TGTGCCTGGAGTGTTCAGGGTAATGAAAAACTGTTTTTT. Its translation: CAWSVQGNEKLFF.

The chain employs TRBV19 and TRBJ2-7; 7 bases are shared with TRBD2. CDR3 length: 17 amino acids. After removal of 3 bases from V and 6 bases from J, the junction contained 17 bases not matched to a gene. Germline CDR1 LNHDA, CDR2 SQIVND (reference sequence). The CDR3, as DNA: TGTGCCAGTAGTATTTTAGGCGGGAGACCGGTGATGAGCGAGCAGTACTTC. It codes for CASSILGGRPVMSEQYF.

V gene TRBV7-3 combines with J gene TRBJ2-1, with a weak D call TRBD2 (6 bases). The CDR3 is 14 amino acids. The germline V gene encodes CDR1 SGHTA and CDR2 FQGTGA. Trimming left V 5 bases short and J 4 bases short, with 12 bases between. The CDR3 coding sequence is TGTGCCAGCAGCGCCAGTGGGGGGTACAATGAGCAGTTCTTC. It encodes CASSASGGYNEQFF.

The rearrangement links TRBV2 to TRBJ2-3; 10 bases line up with TRBD2. This CDR3 contains 14 residues. The V segment lost 5 bases and the J segment 9 bases; nucleotides outside the gene matches: 8. The germline V gene has CDR1 SNHLY and CDR2 FYNNEI. For the CDR3, the DNA is TGTGCCAGCAGTACCGGACTAGCGGTAGTGACGCAGTATTTT. Translated, it gives CASSTGLAVVTQYF.

This chain links TRBV30 with TRBJ2-1; the D gene is possibly TRBD2 (6 bases). V lost 3 bases to trimming and J lost 6 bases, with 9 bases between them. This CDR3 is 12 amino acids long. Germline values: CDR1 GTSNPN, CDR2 SVGIG (reference sequence). CDR3 amino acids: CAWSEGLNEQFF. CDR3 DNA: TGTGCCTGGAGCGAGGGACTCAATGAGCAGTTCTTC.

J is TRBJ2-5 and V is TRBV11-3; 9 nucleotides match TRBD1. The CDR3 covers 14 residues. V trimming: 5 bases; J trimming: 2 bases; junction bases outside the gene matches: 3. The germline CDR1 and CDR2 sequences are SGHNT and YENEEA. CDR3 region: CASSLQGAQETQYF. Here the CDR3 DNA reads TGTGCCAGCAGCCTACAGGGGGCTCAAGAGACCCAGTACTTC.

The rearrangement uses TRBV4-2 and TRBJ2-3, with D unresolved. Deletions cut 1 base from V and 2 bases from J, with 7 bases between. CDR1 is LGHNA, CDR2 YNFKEQ, per germline. This CDR3 is built from 14 residues. CDR3 sequence (DNA): TGTGCCAGCAGCCAAGTGGCCGTCACAGATACGCAGTATTTT. Translating gives CASSQVAVTDTQYF.

This chain links TRBV9 with TRBJ1-2; a possible D gene is TRBD1 (5 bases). This CDR3 contains 15 residues. CDR1 is SGDLS, CDR2 YYNGEE, per germline. The ends were cut back, 0 bases at V and 8 bases at J, with 17 bases in the middle. CDR3 sequence (DNA): TGTGCCAGCAGCGTAGGCGATCAGGTCCGGGGGGGCTACACCTTC. Protein product: CASSVGDQVRGGYTF.

This chain uses TRBV28 with TRBJ2-5; D unresolved. The CDR3 has 14 amino acids. Germline CDR1 and CDR2: MDHEN and SYDVKM. Deletions cut 1 base from V and 1 base from J, with 7 bases between. CDR3 sequence reads: CASSLLGFQETQYF. The CDR3 DNA reads TGTGCCAGCAGTTTATTGGGCTTCCAAGAGACCCAGTACTTC.

The rearrangement joins TRBV6-4 to TRBJ1-1, with D possibly TRBD1 on 5 matching bases. CDR1 is MRHNA and CDR2 is SNTAGT in the germline V gene. V was clipped by 8 bases and J by 4 bases, with 11 bases between them. The CDR3 is 12 amino acids. The CDR3 DNA sequence: TGTGCCAGCGTCAGGGCGGCCACTGAAGCTTTCTTT. This encodes CASVRAATEAFF.

The V call is TRBV4-3, the J call TRBJ2-7; D is uncertain. There are 15 residues in the CDR3. Trimming removed 3 bases from V and 0 bases from J, with 12 bases in between. Germline V gene lookup returns CDR1 LGHNA and CDR2 YSLEER. CDR3 DNA: TGCGCCAGCAGCCAGACTCACTCTAGCTCCTACGAGCAGTACTTC. Translating it yields CASSQTHSSSYEQYF.

The chain links TRBV28 to TRBJ1-4; D gene uncertain. Trimming pared 2 bases from V and 10 bases from J, leaving 23 bases between. The germline V gene has CDR1 MDHEN and CDR2 SYDVKM. CDR3 size: 17 residues. CDR3 nucleotides: TGTGCCAGCAGTTTAAAGGCAGGCCCTCCGGTCAGGCGAAAACTGTTTTTT. As protein: CASSLKAGPPVRRKLFF.

V usage is TRBV6-1 and J usage is TRBJ2-7; perhaps TRBD1 as D (5 bases). Between the trimmed V and J ends, which lost 6 bases and 6 bases, there was a span of 21 bases. CDR1 MNHNS and CDR2 SASEGT come from the germline V gene. The CDR3 is 15 amino acids. The CDR3 protein is CASSDPAGFLSEQYF. The DNA for the CDR3 is TGTGCCAGCAGCGATCCGGCAGGGTTTTTGAGCGAGCAGTACTTC.

This chain connects TRBV25-1 to TRBJ2-6; D possibly corresponds to TRBD2 (6 bases). The V gene's germline CDR1 is MGHDK and CDR2 SYGVNS. This CDR3 spans 17 amino acids. Trimming cost V 5 bases and J 0 bases, with 14 bases left between them. The CDR3 DNA is TGTGCCAGCAGTCCCATGGGAGGTCGCTCTGGGGCCAACGTCCTGACTTTC. This translates into CASSPMGGRSGANVLTF.

V and J are TRBV21-1 and TRBJ2-2; no DNA check was done on the table's D call, TRBD2. TRBV21-1 has pseudogene status. The CDR3 runs to 17 residues. The CDR3 region is CASSKEPTSGSTGELFF. The CDR3 DNA is TGTGCCAGCAGCAAAGAACCGACTAGCGGGAGCACCGGGGAGCTGTTTTTT.

The chain carries TRBV6-5 and TRBJ2-5; a weak D match, TRBD2 (6 bases). Germline lookup yields CDR1 MNHEY and CDR2 SVGAGI. V was shortened by 2 bases and J by 5 bases, with 9 bases between the two germline ends. This CDR3 region has 13 residues. DNA for the CDR3: TGTGCCAGCAGTTACGGGGCGGGGGAGACCCAGTACTTC. It is translated as CASSYGAGETQYF.

The J gene is TRBJ1-3, the V gene TRBV10-3; D gene uncertain. The germline V gene encodes CDR1 ENHRY and CDR2 SYGVKD. V was pared by 3 bases and J by 0 bases, with 9 bases between. The CDR3 loop spans 15 amino acids. The CDR3 nucleotides read TGTGCCATCAGTGAAATCGGGGACTCTGGAAACACCATATATTTT. Encoded protein: CAISEIGDSGNTIYF.

The chain recombines TRBV6-5 with TRBJ2-5; 7 bases line up with TRBD2. Germline loops: CDR1 MNHEY, CDR2 SVGAGI. CDR3 size: 14 residues. V gave up 2 bases and J gave up 4 bases; unmatched junction bases: 4. This chain's CDR3 is CASSYEGGAETQYF. CDR3 in DNA: TGTGCCAGCAGTTACGAGGGAGGGGCAGAGACCCAGTACTTC.